Each of the 20 T cell receptor beta chains below was sequenced from the same sample in a study of blood T cell repertoires in COVID-19. The protocol was immunoSEQ multiplex PCR, while the TCRdb copy is restricted to in-frame clones and leaves out a portion. The data contain around 97,000 clones, approximately 89% of them singletons. Sequencing input: peripheral blood. The source of these receptors is a woman aged 80 or older in a cohort sampled during active COVID-19.

The chain couples TRBV3-1 (or the pseudogene TRBV3-2) to TRBJ2-5, with TRBD2 matching over 13 bases. V trimming: 8 bases; J trimming: 7 bases; junction bases outside the gene matches: 7. The CDR3 contains 14 residues. The germline CDR1 and CDR2 sequences are LGHDT and YNNKEL (reference sequence). Written as DNA, the CDR3 is TGTGCCAGCGTCTCGAGGACTAGCGGGGGGACCCAGTACTTC. This sequence encodes CASVSRTSGGTQYF.

This clone is a singleton in its sample. The genes are TRBV3-1 (or the pseudogene TRBV3-2) and TRBJ1-2, with D possibly being TRBD1 (6 bases). The V gene's germline CDR1 is LGHDT and CDR2 YNNKEL (reference sequence). The CDR3 length is 12 residues. The V end lost 4 bases, the J end lost 8 bases, and 11 bases lay between the germline ends. The CDR3 DNA reads TGTGCCAGCAGCCGCCGGGGGGGCGGCTACACCTTC. This encodes CASSRRGGGYTF.

The chain is built from TRBV4-2 and TRBJ1-6, with no clear D. Germline CDR1 LGHNA, CDR2 YNFKEQ. This CDR3 is built from 13 residues. V lost 1 base and J lost 10, with 8 bases in between. The CDR3 reads CASSQVRESPLHF. The CDR3 nucleotides read TGTGCCAGCAGCCAAGTGAGGGAATCACCCCTCCACTTT.

This chain uses TRBV5-1 with TRBJ2-7, with 9 bases fitting TRBD1. V lost 4 bases, J lost 0 bases, and 5 bases stayed unmatched. The CDR3 contains 15 residues. Germline loops: CDR1 SGHRS, CDR2 YFSETQ. CDR3 nucleotide sequence: TGCGCCAGCAGCACACTGACAGGGGGCTCCTACGAGCAGTACTTC. Its protein product is CASSTLTGGSYEQYF.

The chain recombines TRBV7-6 with TRBJ2-1, with no clear D. Germline CDR1 reads SGHVS; CDR2 reads FNYEAQ. The CDR3 runs to 12 residues. Trimming took 5 bases from V and 6 from J, leaving 8 bases between them. CDR3: CASSPNPNEQFF. The DNA of the CDR3 is TGTGCCAGCAGCCCCAATCCCAATGAGCAGTTCTTC.

The chain links TRBV5-8 to TRBJ1-6; the D gene is possibly TRBD1 (5 bases). CDR3 length: 16 residues. Germline V lookup: CDR1 SGHTS, CDR2 YDEGEE. The germline V and J ends were trimmed by 0 bases and 7 bases, with 14 bases remaining between them. This CDR3 reads CASSLGIAGPNSPLHF. The CDR3 DNA reads as TGTGCCAGCAGCTTGGGGATTGCAGGGCCGAATTCACCCCTCCACTTT.

There are a few counts of this clone. This chain joins TRBV19 and TRBJ1-2; TRBD1 is a possible D gene (6 bases). There are 15 residues in the CDR3. Germline V gene lookup returns CDR1 LNHDA and CDR2 SQIVND (reference sequence). Deletions cut 6 bases from V and 8 bases from J, with 22 bases between. The CDR3, as DNA: TGTGCCAGTAGATATCGAAGGGACACACAGGGAGGCTACACCTTC. It specifies CASRYRRDTQGGYTF.

V usage is TRBV6-5 and J usage is TRBJ2-7; 12 bases line up with TRBD1. V lost 6 bases and J lost 7; bases outside the gene matches: 10. Germline-derived CDR1 and CDR2 are MNHEY and SVGAGI. The CDR3 is 15 amino acids. Here the CDR3 DNA reads TGTGCCAGCAGAACCCCGGGACAGGGGGCGCGGGAGCAGTACTTC. Translation: CASRTPGQGAREQYF.

In this sample, this clone turned up once. The chain links TRBV5-1 to TRBJ2-1, with D maybe TRBD2 (5 bases). Germline CDR1 reads SGHRS; CDR2 reads YFSETQ. This CDR3 is 20 amino acids long. Deletions cut 0 bases from V and 4 bases from J, with 26 bases between. The CDR3, as DNA: TGCGCCAGCAGCTTGGTACGTTTCCGGTCGGAACTAGAAACGTACAATGAGCAGTTCTTC. It specifies CASSLVRFRSELETYNEQFF.

This sequence joins TRBV12-2 and TRBJ1-1. TRBV12-2 constitutes a pseudogene. There are 17 residues in the CDR3. The CDR3 DNA reads as TGTGCAAGTCGCTTAGGAGGGTCAAAGAACATGAACACTGAAGCTTTCTTT. Residues: CASRLGGSKNMNTEAFF.

The V and J genes are TRBV7-3 and TRBJ2-7, with D tentatively TRBD2 (5 bases). This CDR3 has 14 residues. From germline, CDR1 is SGHTA and CDR2 FQGTGA. Trimming took off 5 bases at V and 1 base at J, with 12 bases between the two ends. The CDR3 sequence is CASSPGGRSYEQYF. CDR3 coding DNA: TGTGCCAGCAGCCCCGGCGGGCGGTCCTACGAGCAGTACTTC.

The gene calls are TRBV7-2 and TRBJ1-4, with a weak D call TRBD1 (5 bases). Germline V gene lookup returns CDR1 SGHTA and CDR2 FQGNSA. CDR3 size: 13 residues. V gave up 0 bases and J gave up 7 bases, with 6 bases separating them. CDR3 in DNA: TGTGCCAGCAGCTTAGCCCAGGGTGAAAAACTGTTTTTT. It yields the protein CASSLAQGEKLFF.

The chain has TRBV10-3 and TRBJ2-2, with D possibly matching TRBD1 (5 bases). V was clipped by 0 bases and J by 5 bases, with 10 bases between them. This CDR3 contains 15 residues. Looked up from germline, CDR1 is ENHRY and CDR2 is SYGVKD. The CDR3 coding sequence is TGTGCCATCAGTGAGTCAGGGGTCAGAACCGGGGAGCTGTTTTTT. Translated: CAISESGVRTGELFF.

In DNA form, the CDR3 reads TGTGCCATCAGCGACCAGGGTTACGAGCAGTACTTC. Its protein product is CAISDQGYEQYF. V is TRBV10-3 and J is TRBJ2-7; D perhaps matches TRBD1 (5 bases). With 6 bases removed from V and 4 bases from J, the gap between germline ends came to 10 bases. Germline assignment: CDR1 ENHRY and CDR2 SYGVKD. The CDR3 is made up of 12 amino acids.

This clone has only a few counts. The chain has TRBV5-1 and TRBJ2-7, with D possibly TRBD1 on 6 matching bases. V lost 4 bases to trimming and J lost 3 bases, with 8 bases between them. The CDR3 is 12 residues long. Germline V lookup: CDR1 SGHRS, CDR2 YFSETQ. The CDR3 DNA is TGCGCCAGCAGCGTACAGGGCTACGAGCAGTACTTC. Its translation is CASSVQGYEQYF.

The chain links TRBV5-4 to TRBJ2-2, with D unresolved. Germline values: CDR1 SGHNT, CDR2 YYREEE (reference sequence). This CDR3 spans 13 amino acids. The V end lost 4 bases, the J end lost 2 bases, and 6 bases lay between the germline ends. The CDR3 DNA is TGTGCCAGCAGCCAACAAAACACCGGGGAGCTGTTTTTT. Protein product: CASSQQNTGELFF.

A few counts support this clone. This rearrangement joins TRBV6-6 to TRBJ2-3; D perhaps matches TRBD2 (5 bases). V gave up 5 bases and J gave up 2 bases, with 14 bases separating them. Germline CDR1 reads MNHNY; CDR2 reads SVGAGI (reference sequence). This CDR3 is 15 amino acids long. As DNA, the CDR3 is TGTGCCAGCAGTCGGCAGAGAGGGAACACAGATACGCAGTATTTT. Translating gives CASSRQRGNTDTQYF.

The chain links TRBV12-3 or TRBV12-4 to TRBJ2-2, with 7 bases that match TRBD2. The CDR3 loop spans 13 amino acids. The V gene end was trimmed by 7 bases and the J gene end by 6 bases; junction bases not matched to a gene: 5. CDR3: CASTLTSPGELFF. CDR3 coding DNA: TGTGCCAGCACCCTGACTAGCCCCGGGGAGCTGTTTTTT.

The J gene is TRBJ2-5, the V gene TRBV6-4; D may be TRBD1 (6 bases). The CDR3 has 13 residues. V was shortened by 6 bases and J by 3 bases, with 11 bases between the two germline ends. The germline V gene encodes CDR1 MRHNA and CDR2 SNTAGT. The CDR3 loop is CASRAAGEETQYF. CDR3 DNA: TGTGCCAGCAGGGCCGCAGGGGAAGAGACCCAGTACTTC.

This chain links TRBV28 with TRBJ1-4, with TRBD1 matching 7 bases. After removal of 7 bases from V and 13 bases from J, the junction contained 6 bases not matched to a gene. CDR3 length equals 11 residues. Germline V gene lookup returns CDR1 MDHEN and CDR2 SYDVKM. CDR3 protein: CASNRQGGLFF. CDR3 in DNA: TGTGCCAGCAACCGACAGGGAGGACTGTTTTTT.